This is a list of T cell receptor beta chains from one sample in a study of identical twins. TCRdb itself ran the 5' RACE reads through MiXCR, one entry per CDR3 protein. The table has about 810,000 distinct CDR3 sequences, roughly an eighth seen once; the top ten hold around 1.5%. A further study also used this sample, focusing on yellow fever vaccine responses in identical twins.

Sequenced: PBMCs. The receptors were gathered from a young woman in good health. The CDR3 runs from the conserved cysteine through the conserved F or W. The D gene is left open where the match is weak. Clone size is given for some rows only: seen once, a few or many times, or a class if the clone is expanded.

TRBV6-5	TRBD2	few	TRBJ2-1	TGTGCCAGCAGTTACTCCCCTCCAGCTAGCGGAATCTACAATGAGCAGTTCTTC	CASSYSPPASGIYNEQFF
TRBV5-1	NA	many	TRBJ2-4	TGCGCCAGCAGCTTAGGGGGAGTGGACGGAAGCTTAGCCAAAAACATTCAGTACTTC	CASSLGGVDGSLAKNIQYF
TRBV15	NA	NA	TRBJ2-3	TGTGCCACCAGAAGCAGCACAGATACGCAGTATTTT	CATRSSTDTQYF
TRBV5-1	NA	NA	TRBJ2-2	TGCGCCAGCAGACTGGGTCCCTCGGGCACCGGGGAGCTGTTTTTT	CASRLGPSGTGELFF
TRBV12-3/TRBV12-4	NA	NA	TRBJ1-1	TGTGCCAGCAGTTTAAGGAGGGAAGCTTTCTTT	CASSLRREAFF
TRBV2	NA	few	TRBJ1-3	TGTGCCAGCACCGCGGCAGGCTCCTCTGGAAACACCATATATTTT	CASTAAGSSGNTIYF
TRBV27	TRBD2	few	TRBJ2-7	TGTGCCAGCAGTTACAAGCGGGGGACCCCCTACGAGCAGTACTTC	CASSYKRGTPYEQYF
TRBV12-3/TRBV12-4	NA	many	TRBJ2-2	TGTGCCAGCAGTCCTCTTAGAGGGCAGAGGTCCGGGGAGCTGTTTTTT	CASSPLRGQRSGELFF
TRBV20-1	TRBD1	few	TRBJ2-7	TGCAGTGCTAGAGCCGGGACAGGGTCGGACGAGCAGTACTTC	CSARAGTGSDEQYF
TRBV11-2	NA	few	TRBJ2-2	TGTGCCAGCAGCCTCCCCGGGACCTCTTTCACCGGGGAGCTGTTTTTT	CASSLPGTSFTGELFF
TRBV10-1	NA	few	TRBJ2-2	TGCGCCAGCAGTGAGTCGAGGGGGGGCACCGGGGAGCTGTTTTTT	CASSESRGGTGELFF
TRBV12-3/TRBV12-4	TRBD2	many	TRBJ2-3	TGTGCCAGCAGTTCCGGACTAGCGACAGATACGCAGTATTTT	CASSSGLATDTQYF
TRBV6-1	NA	few	TRBJ2-2	TGTGCCAGCAGATCCCCAGCGAACACCGGGGAGCTGTTTTTT	CASRSPANTGELFF
TRBV4-1	NA	few	TRBJ2-5	TGCGCCAGCAGCGGGCGATCTCAGGGAGAGACCCAGTACTTC	CASSGRSQGETQYF
TRBV7-2	NA	few	TRBJ2-1	TGTGCCAGCAGCTTAGTATATAGCAGCGTCCCCTACAATGAGCAGTTCTTC	CASSLVYSSVPYNEQFF
TRBV7-3	NA	few	TRBJ2-1	TGTGCCAGCAGCTTAGGTGCAGGACGCCGAAGCTCCTACAATGAGCAGTTCTTC	CASSLGAGRRSSYNEQFF